This passage covers 21 T cell receptor beta chains from one sample sequenced in a study of blood T cell repertoires in COVID-19. Method: immunoSEQ multiplex PCR; TCRdb's copy keeps in-frame clones and lacks some. The sample lists over 130,000 clones; approximately 84% were seen once. Sequencing was carried out using PBMCs or T cells enriched from blood (not recorded which). The receptor set was obtained from a man aged 50 to 59 in a cohort exposed to, infected with or recovered from COVID-19 (not recorded which).

The rearrangement links TRBV19 to TRBJ1-1, with D possibly matching TRBD1 (6 bases). V was clipped by 3 bases and J by 1 base, with 6 bases between them. Looked up from germline, CDR1 is LNHDA and CDR2 is SQIVND (reference sequence). This CDR3 is built from 13 residues. The CDR3 DNA is TGTGCCAGTAGTATGACAGGGAACACTGAAGCTTTCTTT. It is translated as CASSMTGNTEAFF.

In the case of this clone: A junction boundary mismatches the germline segment, possibly from a read error. The chain carries TRBV11-2 and TRBJ2-7, with D perhaps matching TRBD1 (6 bases). This CDR3 region has 15 residues. CDR1 SGHAT and CDR2 FQNNGV come from the germline V gene. The CDR3 region is CASSSPWGLSSEQYF. CDR3 DNA: TGTGCCAGCAGCTCCCCGTGGGGGCTTTCCTCCGAGCAGTACTTC. Complete variable domain (other parts from reference TRBV11-2 and TRBJ2-7): EAGVAQSPRYKIIEKRQSVAFWCNPISGHATLYWYQQILGQGPKLLIQFQNNGVVDDSQLPKDRFSAERLKGVDSTLKIQPAKLEDSAVYLCASSSPWGLSSEQYFGPGTRLTVT.

The chain employs TRBV6-1 and TRBJ2-5; a weak D match, TRBD2 (5 bases). The V and J ends lost 0 bases and 2 bases respectively, with 10 bases between them. This CDR3 region has 15 residues. CDR1 is MNHNS, CDR2 SASEGT, per germline. Written as DNA, the CDR3 is TGTGCCAGCAGTGAAGCGGCGCGGGTGCAAGAGACCCAGTACTTC. This codes for CASSEAARVQETQYF.

The V and J genes are TRBV3-1 (or the pseudogene TRBV3-2) and TRBJ2-7, with 8 bases matching TRBD1. The CDR3 runs 15 residues. With V trimmed by 1 base and J by 6 bases, 8 bases remained unmatched. CDR1 and CDR2 from the germline V gene are LGHDT and YNNKEL (reference sequence). The CDR3 is CASSQVETGVAEQYF. The CDR3 DNA is TGTGCCAGCAGCCAAGTTGAGACAGGGGTCGCCGAGCAGTACTTC.

The J gene is TRBJ1-1, the V gene TRBV30, with TRBD1 identical over 7 bases. The ends lost 0 bases at V and 1 base at J; junction bases unmatched: 5. CDR3 size: 15 residues. Germline-derived CDR1 and CDR2 are GTSNPN and SVGIG (reference sequence). CDR3 nucleotide sequence: TGTGCCTGGAGTGTCAGGGGGAGTTGGAACACTGAAGCTTTCTTT. Translating gives CAWSVRGSWNTEAFF.

V and J are TRBV4-1 and TRBJ2-7; 10 bases align to TRBD1. This CDR3 spans 17 amino acids. V lost 4 bases, J lost 2 bases, and 11 bases stayed unmatched. Germline V CDR1 and CDR2: MGHRA, YSYEKL. The CDR3 region is CASSPAFGQGETYEQYF. CDR3 sequence (DNA): TGCGCCAGCAGCCCGGCATTCGGACAGGGGGAGACCTACGAGCAGTACTTC.

This clone has a single count. V gene TRBV9 combines with J gene TRBJ2-5, with 14 bases fitting TRBD2. Per germline, CDR1 SGDLS and CDR2 YYNGEE. The CDR3 is 15 amino acids. The trim removed 3 bases at V and 3 bases at J, leaving 1 base unmatched. The CDR3 DNA reads TGTGCCAGCAGCGCGGGACTAGCGGGGGAAGAGACCCAGTACTTC. Its protein is CASSAGLAGEETQYF.

This chain joins TRBV3-1 (or the pseudogene TRBV3-2) and TRBJ1-2; TRBD1 matches 9 bases. Germline V CDR1 and CDR2: LGHDT, YNNKEL (reference sequence). V lost 2 bases, J lost 6 bases, and 4 bases stayed unmatched. This CDR3 has 14 residues. For the CDR3, the DNA is TGTGCCAGCAGCCAAATGGGACAGGGCCATGGCTACACCTTC. Translated: CASSQMGQGHGYTF.

The V gene is TRBV27, the J gene TRBJ2-7, with D perhaps matching TRBD1 (6 bases). CDR3 length: 17 residues. Germline V lookup: CDR1 MNHEY, CDR2 SMNVEV (reference sequence). Trimming removed 6 bases at V and 2 bases at J, with 23 bases between. CDR3 in DNA: TGTGCCAGCAGCTACCAAACTCCTAGGGGGAACGCCTACGAGCAGTACTTC. Encoded protein: CASSYQTPRGNAYEQYF.

This chain connects TRBV30 to TRBJ2-7; maybe TRBD2 (7 bases). Per the germline V gene, CDR1 is GTSNPN and CDR2 is SVGIG (reference sequence). The CDR3 consists of 13 residues. V was trimmed by 0 bases and J by 6 bases, leaving 12 bases between them. The CDR3 nucleotides read TGTGCCTGGAGTGTACAGGGAGGGAGCGAGCAGTACTTC. Translation gives CAWSVQGGSEQYF.

The rearrangement links TRBV7-2 to TRBJ1-5; D is unresolved. Germline V lookup: CDR1 SGHTA, CDR2 FQGNSA. This CDR3 is built from 14 residues. The ends were cut back, 3 bases at V and 4 bases at J, with 10 bases in the middle. The CDR3 DNA reads TGTGCCAGCAGCTTCCGGGGAGGTAATCAGCCCCAGCATTTT. It yields the protein CASSFRGGNQPQHF.

The V call is TRBV11-3, the J call TRBJ1-1, with 9 nucleotides matching TRBD1. Losses at the gene ends were 5 bases for V and 5 bases for J; bases not matched to a gene: 6. Germline V gene data show CDR1 as SGHNT and CDR2 as YENEEA. This CDR3 has 14 residues. In DNA form, the CDR3 reads TGTGCCAGCAGCCGGGACAGGGACTGGACTGAAGCTTTCTTT. It yields the protein CASSRDRDWTEAFF. Full variable domain (remainder filled in from reference TRBV11-3 and TRBJ1-1): EAGVVQSPRYKIIEKKQPVAFWCNPISGHNTLYWYLQNLGQGPELLIRYENEEAVDDSQLPKDRFSAERLKGVDSTLKIQPAELGDSAVYLCASSRDRDWTEAFFGQGTRLTVV.

The chain uses TRBV5-1 and TRBJ2-5, with TRBD2 matching over 13 bases. CDR1 and CDR2 (germline): SGHRS, YFSETQ. Trimming removed 2 bases from V and 1 base from J; junction bases left unmatched: 5. CDR3 length: 17 residues. The CDR3 region is CASSFTGTSGAQETQYF. For the CDR3, the DNA is TGCGCCAGCAGCTTCACCGGGACTAGCGGGGCCCAAGAGACCCAGTACTTC. Drawing the rest from reference TRBV5-1 and TRBJ2-5, the complete variable domain is KAGVTQTPRYLIKTRGQQVTLSCSPISGHRSVSWYQQTPGQGLQFLFEYFSETQRNKGNFPGRFSGRQFSNSRSEMNVSTLELGDSALYLCASSFTGTSGAQETQYFGPGTRLLVL.

This chain joins TRBV28 and TRBJ2-5; maybe TRBD1 (5 bases). The V and J ends lost 7 bases and 4 bases respectively, with 22 bases between them. Germline assignment: CDR1 MDHEN and CDR2 SYDVKM. The CDR3 contains 16 residues. CDR3 nucleotides: TGTGCCAGCAATATCCTGGGGCTAGGGGCGAGAGAGACCCAGTACTTC. This translates into CASNILGLGARETQYF.

The gene calls are TRBV29-1 and TRBJ1-1, with a possible D match to TRBD1 (5 bases). This CDR3 is 13 amino acids long. Germline V lookup: CDR1 SQVTM, CDR2 ANQGSEA. Trimming removed 6 bases at V and 2 bases at J, with 13 bases between. The DNA for the CDR3 is TGCAGCGTCGCCGGGGGGGTTAACACTGAAGCTTTCTTT. Translation: CSVAGGVNTEAFF. Drawing the rest from reference TRBV29-1 and TRBJ1-1, the complete variable domain is SAVISQKPSRDICQRGTSLTIQCQVDSQVTMMFWYRQQPGQSLTLIATANQGSEATYESGFVIDKFPISRPNLTFSTLTVSNMSPEDSSIYLCSVAGGVNTEAFFGQGTRLTVV.

This rearrangement joins TRBV2 to TRBJ2-1, with D perhaps TRBD2 (6 bases). Trimming removed 8 bases from V and 5 bases from J, with 22 bases in between. Looked up from germline, CDR1 is SNHLY and CDR2 is FYNNEI. The CDR3 has 16 amino acids. The chain's CDR3 is CASGSARLDSHNEQFF. The CDR3 DNA sequence: TGTGCCAGCGGATCGGCTCGACTAGATTCTCACAATGAGCAGTTCTTC.

This chain uses TRBV9 with TRBJ2-2; 7 bases line up with TRBD2. The germline gives CDR1 SGDLS, CDR2 YYNGEE. Trimming removed 3 bases from V and 4 bases from J; junction bases left unmatched: 6. The CDR3 has 15 residues. The CDR3 sequence: CASSARLAGTGELFF. The CDR3 DNA follows: TGTGCCAGCAGCGCCAGACTAGCCGGCACCGGGGAGCTGTTTTTT.

The V call is TRBV3-1 (or the pseudogene TRBV3-2), the J call TRBJ1-4; TRBD1 agrees at 10 bases. The V gene end was trimmed by 5 bases and the J gene end by 5 bases; junction bases not matched to a gene: 14. The CDR3 is made up of 18 amino acids. CDR1 LGHDT and CDR2 YNNKEL come from the germline V gene (reference sequence). CDR3 nucleotide sequence: TGTGCCAGCAGCGCCCGACAGGGGGCGAAGTTTGGGAATGAAAAACTGTTTTTT. This sequence encodes CASSARQGAKFGNEKLFF.

This clone was found once. The chain recombines TRBV5-4 with TRBJ1-1, with a possible D match to TRBD1 (6 bases). Germline loops: CDR1 SGHNT, CDR2 YYREEE (reference sequence). Trimming pared 0 bases from V and 0 bases from J, leaving 15 bases between. The CDR3 runs to 17 residues. The CDR3, as DNA: TGTGCCAGCAGCTTGGCCTCGCCCAGGGACATGAACACTGAAGCTTTCTTT. Amino acid sequence: CASSLASPRDMNTEAFF.

The chain employs TRBV3-1 (or the pseudogene TRBV3-2) and TRBJ2-2; possibly TRBD1 for D (6 bases). Germline values: CDR1 LGHDT, CDR2 YNNKEL (reference sequence). V was shortened by 4 bases and J by 0 bases, with 9 bases between the two germline ends. The CDR3 has 15 residues. The CDR3 reads CASSPDRANTGELFF. The DNA of the CDR3 is TGTGCCAGCAGCCCGGACAGAGCGAACACCGGGGAGCTGTTTTTT.

This clone occurred a few times. The chain recombines TRBV9 with TRBJ2-5; 10 bases map to TRBD1. Germline V gives CDR1 SGDLS, CDR2 YYNGEE. This CDR3 spans 16 amino acids. V was clipped by 0 bases and J by 5 bases; unmatched bases: 7. The CDR3 sequence is CASSVGPGTGAETQYF. The CDR3 DNA reads TGTGCCAGCAGCGTAGGTCCCGGGACAGGGGCGGAGACCCAGTACTTC.